Following are 3 T cell receptor beta chains from one sample sequenced in a study of vaccination and CD4 T cells after COVID-19. As for treatment: roughly ten-day PBMC culture with coronavirus spike peptide pools or control peptides (ViraFEST assay). An unexposed donor provided the CD4+ T cells, which were collected before the COVID-19 pandemic (2011-2018). At the Johns Hopkins FTIC core, DNA taken from cultured CD4+ T cells was sequenced by way of the Oncomine TCR Beta short-read assay. Investigators obtained genomic DNA by extraction from cultured CD4+ T cells. From the PCR reads, TCRdb called clonotypes with MiXCR, one entry per CDR3 protein. The data show around 8,000 distinct CDR3 sequences, over 30% seen once. Their antigens are not known. The specimen sequenced was CD4+ T cells from blood, cultured in vitro. The receptors were gathered from a human donor in good health.

This clonotype was found a few times. The CDR3 DNA follows: TGTGCCAGCAGCTTAGGTTTTAACGAGCAGTACTTC. Translating it yields CASSLGFNEQYF. V gene TRBV7-8 combines with J gene TRBJ2-7; D call uncertain. The V end lost 1 base, the J end lost 5 bases, and 6 bases lay between the germline ends. The CDR3 contains 12 residues. The germline V gene encodes CDR1 SGHVS and CDR2 FQNEAQ. The complete variable domain, with remaining parts taken from reference TRBV7-8 and TRBJ2-7, reads GAGVSQSPRYKVAKRGQDVALRCDPISGHVSLFWYQQALGQGPEFLTYFQNEAQLDKSGLPSDRFFAERPEGSVSTLKIQRTQQEDSAVYLCASSLGFNEQYFGPGTRLTVT.

V gene TRBV7-9 combines with J gene TRBJ1-1; D remains ambiguous. Germline V gene sequence: CDR1 SEHNR, CDR2 FQNEAQ (reference sequence). CDR3 length equals 13 residues. Trimming removed 2 bases at V and 2 bases at J, with 6 bases between. CDR3 in amino acids: CASSLKANTEAFF. CDR3 DNA: TGTGCCAGCAGCTTAAAGGCAAACACTGAAGCTTTCTTT.

In its sample, this clonotype was seen a few times. The chain links TRBV29-1 to TRBJ2-7, with D possibly being TRBD1 or TRBD2 (5 bases each). The CDR3 loop spans 13 amino acids. Looked up from germline, CDR1 is SQVTM and CDR2 is ANQGSEA. The V end was cut by 7 bases, the J end by 2 bases, with 15 bases between. The CDR3 DNA is TGCAGCGCGATCGGGACGCCGGCCTACGAGCAGTACTTC. It encodes CSAIGTPAYEQYF.